The next 5 T cell receptor beta chains were all read from a single sample in a study of OX40 agonist ivuxolimab in advanced cancers. The table came from immunoSEQ multiplex PCR; TCRdb's copy has only in-frame clones and leaves some out. This sample has about 140,000 clones, with 90% found just once. The sequenced sample was CD4+ or CD8+ T cells sorted from blood, obtained in a trial of the OX40 agonist ivuxolimab. Receptors originate from an adult with an advanced solid tumor such as melanoma, head and neck, liver or kidney cancer.

The rearrangement links TRBV6-1 to TRBJ2-2; no clear D. The germline CDR1 and CDR2 sequences are MNHNS and SASEGT. V lost 3 bases, J lost 1 base, and 9 bases lay in between. This CDR3 has 15 residues. In DNA form, the CDR3 reads TGTGCCAGCAGTGAGTCCGGCAGGAACACCGGGGAGCTGTTTTTT. As protein: CASSESGRNTGELFF.

V gene TRBV21-1 combines with J gene TRBJ2-7; the D call in the table, TRBD2, was not verified against the DNA. TRBV21-1 constitutes a pseudogene. The CDR3 spans 17 residues. The CDR3 sequence is CASSKVGRTSGFYEQYF. The DNA for the CDR3 is TGTGCCAGCAGCAAAGTAGGGCGGACCTCGGGGTTCTACGAGCAGTACTTC.

This chain links TRBV7-2 with TRBJ2-3; tentative D call: TRBD2 (6 bases). V gave up 1 base and J gave up 0 bases, with 8 bases separating them. Germline lookup yields CDR1 SGHTA and CDR2 FQGNSA. The CDR3 runs 15 residues. This CDR3 reads CASSLDRGSTDTQYF. In nucleotides, the CDR3 is TGTGCCAGCAGCTTAGATCGGGGGAGCACAGATACGCAGTATTTT.

The chain links TRBV2 to TRBJ1-2, with unresolved D. V was cut by 3 bases and J by 2 bases, with 16 bases left in between. Germline lookup yields CDR1 SNHLY and CDR2 FYNNEI. The CDR3 length is 16 residues. The CDR3 protein is CASSEHKSAENYGYTF. The CDR3 DNA reads as TGTGCCAGCAGTGAGCACAAGAGTGCAGAGAACTATGGCTACACCTTC.

The genes are TRBV7-9 and TRBJ1-2; tentative D call: TRBD1 (5 bases). Looked up from germline, CDR1 is SEHNR and CDR2 is FQNEAQ (reference sequence). The CDR3 is made up of 13 amino acids. V lost 6 bases and J 2 bases, leaving 10 bases between the germline ends. The CDR3 protein is CASSPGRNYGYTF. CDR3 bases: TGTGCCAGCAGTCCGGGACGGAACTATGGCTACACCTTC.